The text below deals with one T cell receptor (beta chain). These data come from a study of beta chain features in type 1 diabetes. This CDR3 spans 16 amino acids. The V gene lost 0 bases and the J gene lost 3 bases, with 13 bases spanning the gap. CDR1 is SGHKS and CDR2 is YYEKEE in the germline V gene (reference sequence). Every bit of the isolated RNA underwent reverse transcription, so sequencing read expressed TCRB transcripts. Sequenced by immunoSEQ multiplex PCR; TCRdb stores in-frame clones only, minus some. The data contain over 120,000 clones, under 11% of them seen just once; the ten biggest clones take up under 1.5%.

The specimen sequenced was naive CD4+ T cells from blood. The chain employs TRBV5-5 and TRBJ1-5; D not certain. This receptor was taken from a man aged 18 to 30 in good health. The CDR3 spells CASSLEPAGNNQPQHF. The CDR3 nucleotides read TGTGCCAGCAGCTTGGAACCTGCGGGAAACAATCAGCCCCAGCATTTT.